These T cell receptor beta chains were read from a single sample in a study of long-term antiretroviral therapy in people with HIV. This table comes from immunoSEQ multiplex PCR, and its TCRdb copy is limited to in-frame clones, with some not included. Among 6,500 to 7,500 clones listed, approximately 80% were seen once. Here the sequenced sample was unsorted PBMCs, taken 1.1 years after starting antiretroviral therapy. The source is a man aged 40-49 years with HIV. Each CDR3 is given with its conserved first and last residue.

j_gene: TRBJ1-1; v_gene: TRBV19; CDR3aa: CASSPNPGQGYTEAFF
j_gene: TRBJ2-1; v_gene: TRBV12-5; CDR3aa: CASGLGNSLTYEQFF
j_gene: TRBJ1-1; v_gene: TRBV5-5; CDR3aa: CASLQGSGTEAFF
j_gene: TRBJ1-1; v_gene: TRBV7-9; CDR3aa: CASQGRDPEAFF
j_gene: TRBJ1-4; v_gene: TRBV28; CDR3aa: CASSLSPGPINEKLFF
j_gene: TRBJ2-7; v_gene: TRBV5-5; CDR3aa: CASRRTGVDEQYF
j_gene: TRBJ1-6; v_gene: TRBV18; CDR3aa: CASSQGGNSPLHF
j_gene: TRBJ2-2; v_gene: TRBV7-9; CDR3aa: CASSPLVGPTGELFF
j_gene: TRBJ2-7; v_gene: TRBV11-3; CDR3aa: CASSLEGTGASYEQYF
j_gene: TRBJ2-2; v_gene: TRBV27; CDR3aa: CASSPYFTGELFF
j_gene: TRBJ1-2; v_gene: TRBV7-3; CDR3aa: CASSPTPGAIYTF